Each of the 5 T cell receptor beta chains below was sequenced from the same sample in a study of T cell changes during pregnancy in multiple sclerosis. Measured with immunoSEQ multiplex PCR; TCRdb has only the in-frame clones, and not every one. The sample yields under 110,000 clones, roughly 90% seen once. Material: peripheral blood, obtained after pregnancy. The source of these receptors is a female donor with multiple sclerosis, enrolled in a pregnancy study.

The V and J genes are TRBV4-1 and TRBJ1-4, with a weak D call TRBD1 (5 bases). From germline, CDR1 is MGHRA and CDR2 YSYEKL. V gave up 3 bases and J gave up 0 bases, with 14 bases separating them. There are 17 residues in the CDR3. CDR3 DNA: TGCGCCAGCAGCCAGGAGGGATGGGGCCCAACTAATGAAAAACTGTTTTTT. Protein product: CASSQEGWGPTNEKLFF.

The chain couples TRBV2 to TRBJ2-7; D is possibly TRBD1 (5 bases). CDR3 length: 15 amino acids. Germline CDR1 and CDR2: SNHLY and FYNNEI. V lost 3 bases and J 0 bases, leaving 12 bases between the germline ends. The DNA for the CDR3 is TGTGCCAGCAGTGAGGGGCGGATCCCCTCCTACGAGCAGTACTTC. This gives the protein CASSEGRIPSYEQYF. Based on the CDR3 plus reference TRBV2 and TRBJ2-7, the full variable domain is EPEVTQTPSHQVTQMGQEVILRCVPISNHLYFYWYRQILGQKVEFLVSFYNNEISEKSEIFDDQFSVERPDGSNFTLKIRSTKLEDSAMYFCASSEGRIPSYEQYFGPGTRLTVT.

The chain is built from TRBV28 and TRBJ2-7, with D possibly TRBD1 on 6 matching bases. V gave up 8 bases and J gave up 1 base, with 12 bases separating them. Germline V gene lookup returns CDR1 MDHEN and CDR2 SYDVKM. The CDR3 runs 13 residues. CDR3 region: CASLRQGSYEQYF. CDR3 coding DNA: TGTGCCAGCCTTCGGCAGGGGTCCTACGAGCAGTACTTC.

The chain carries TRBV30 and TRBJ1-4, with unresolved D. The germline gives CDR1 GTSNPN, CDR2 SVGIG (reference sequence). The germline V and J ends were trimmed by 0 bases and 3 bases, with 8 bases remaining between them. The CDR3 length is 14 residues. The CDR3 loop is CAWSVGRANEKLFF. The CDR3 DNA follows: TGTGCCTGGAGTGTAGGGAGGGCTAATGAAAAACTGTTTTTT.

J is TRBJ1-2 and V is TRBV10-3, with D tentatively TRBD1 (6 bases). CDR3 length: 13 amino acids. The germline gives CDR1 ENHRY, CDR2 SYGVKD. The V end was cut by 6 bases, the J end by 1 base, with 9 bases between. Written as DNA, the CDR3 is TGTGCCATCAGGGCGGACAGTAACTATGGCTACACCTTC. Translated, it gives CAIRADSNYGYTF.